This T cell receptor (beta chain) was identified during a study of blood T cell repertoires in COVID-19. Original data processing: The authors estimated nucleated cell counts from reference gene primer amplification. TCRdb keeps only in-frame clones here, not all; method: immunoSEQ multiplex PCR. The V and J calls and the clone size are those of that table, but D and trimming were determined from the DNA. Here the sample spans 250,000 to 300,000 clones, about four fifths being singletons. V was clipped by 3 bases and J by 6 bases, with 6 bases between them. Germline V lookup: CDR1 SGHRS, CDR2 YFSETQ. The CDR3 spans 11 residues.

This chain joins TRBV5-1 and TRBJ1-2; unclear D gene. Sequencing input: peripheral blood. This clonotype was sampled from a woman in her fifties or sixties with active or convalescent COVID-19. CDR3 sequence (DNA): TGCGCCAGCAGCTATTTAGATGGCTACACCTTC. Its protein product is CASSYLDGYTF.